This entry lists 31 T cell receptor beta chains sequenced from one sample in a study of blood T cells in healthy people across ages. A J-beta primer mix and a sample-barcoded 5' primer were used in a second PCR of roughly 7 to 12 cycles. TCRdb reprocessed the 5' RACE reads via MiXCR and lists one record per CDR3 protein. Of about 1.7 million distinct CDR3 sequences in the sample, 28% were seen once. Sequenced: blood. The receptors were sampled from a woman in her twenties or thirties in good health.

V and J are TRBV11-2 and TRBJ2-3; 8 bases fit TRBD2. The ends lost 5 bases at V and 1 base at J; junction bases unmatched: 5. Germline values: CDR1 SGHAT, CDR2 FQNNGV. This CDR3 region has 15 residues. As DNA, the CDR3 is TGTGCCAGCAGCCAGCGGGAGTACGGCACAGATACGCAGTATTTT. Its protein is CASSQREYGTDTQYF.

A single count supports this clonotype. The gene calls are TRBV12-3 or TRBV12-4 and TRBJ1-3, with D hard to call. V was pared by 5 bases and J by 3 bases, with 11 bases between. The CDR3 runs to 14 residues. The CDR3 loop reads CASSTRRIGNTIYF. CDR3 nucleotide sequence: TGTGCCAGCAGTACGAGGAGAATTGGAAACACCATATATTTT.

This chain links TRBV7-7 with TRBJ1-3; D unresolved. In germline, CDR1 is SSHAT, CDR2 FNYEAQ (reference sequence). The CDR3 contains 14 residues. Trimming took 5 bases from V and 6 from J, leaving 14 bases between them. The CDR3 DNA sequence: TGTGCCAGCAGCCCCGGACCCCCGGCAAACACCATATATTTT. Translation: CASSPGPPANTIYF. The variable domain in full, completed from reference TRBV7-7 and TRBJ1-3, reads GAGVSQSPRYKVTKRGQDVTLRCDPISSHATLYWYQQALGQGPEFLTYFNYEAQPDKSGLPSDRFSAERPEGSISTLTIQRTEQRDSAMYRCASSPGPPANTIYFGEGSWLTVV.

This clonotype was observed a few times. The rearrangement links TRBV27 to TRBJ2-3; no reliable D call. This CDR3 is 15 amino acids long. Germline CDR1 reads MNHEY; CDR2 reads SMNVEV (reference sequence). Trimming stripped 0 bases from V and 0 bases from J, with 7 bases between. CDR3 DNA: TGTGCCAGCAGTTTATCCCCTTTTAGCACAGATACGCAGTATTTT. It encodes CASSLSPFSTDTQYF.

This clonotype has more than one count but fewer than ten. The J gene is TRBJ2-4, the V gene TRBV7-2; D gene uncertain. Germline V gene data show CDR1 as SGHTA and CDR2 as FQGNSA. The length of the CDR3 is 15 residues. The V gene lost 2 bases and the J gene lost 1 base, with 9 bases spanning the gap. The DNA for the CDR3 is TGTGCCAGCAGCTTAAGCGTGAACGCCAAAAACATTCAGTACTTC. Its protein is CASSLSVNAKNIQYF.

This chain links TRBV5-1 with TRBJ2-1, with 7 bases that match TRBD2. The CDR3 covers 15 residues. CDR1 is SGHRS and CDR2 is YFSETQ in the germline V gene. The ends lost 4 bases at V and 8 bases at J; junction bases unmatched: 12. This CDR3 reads CASSLFGGRGDEQFF. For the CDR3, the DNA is TGCGCCAGCAGCCTTTTTGGGGGACGGGGGGATGAGCAGTTCTTC.

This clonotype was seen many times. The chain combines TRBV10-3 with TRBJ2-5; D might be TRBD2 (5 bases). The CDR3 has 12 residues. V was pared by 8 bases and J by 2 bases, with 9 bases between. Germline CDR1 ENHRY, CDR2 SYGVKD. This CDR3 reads CAIRTSQETQYF. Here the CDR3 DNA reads TGTGCCATCCGTACTAGTCAAGAGACCCAGTACTTC.

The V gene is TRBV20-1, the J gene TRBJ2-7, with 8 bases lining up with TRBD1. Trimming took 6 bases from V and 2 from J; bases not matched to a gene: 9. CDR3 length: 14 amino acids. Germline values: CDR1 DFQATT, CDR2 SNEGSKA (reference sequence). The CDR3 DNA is TGCAGTGCAGCTGACAGGGGCCTTACCTACGAGCAGTACTTC. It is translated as CSAADRGLTYEQYF.

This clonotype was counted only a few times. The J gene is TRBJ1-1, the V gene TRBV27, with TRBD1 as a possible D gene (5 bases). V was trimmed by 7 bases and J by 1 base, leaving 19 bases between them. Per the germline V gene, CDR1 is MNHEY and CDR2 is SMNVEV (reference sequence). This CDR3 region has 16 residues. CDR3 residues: CASTEGPPGRNTEAFF. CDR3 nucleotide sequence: TGTGCCAGCACGGAGGGACCGCCAGGGAGGAACACTGAAGCTTTCTTT.

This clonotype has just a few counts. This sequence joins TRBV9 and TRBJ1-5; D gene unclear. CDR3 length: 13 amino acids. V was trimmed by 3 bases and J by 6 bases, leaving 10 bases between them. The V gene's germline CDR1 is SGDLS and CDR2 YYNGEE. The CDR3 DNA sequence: TGTGCCAGCAGCGCCGATCCAAGTCAGCCCCAGCATTTT. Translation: CASSADPSQPQHF. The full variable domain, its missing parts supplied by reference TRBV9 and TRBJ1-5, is DSGVTQTPKHLITATGQRVTLRCSPRSGDLSVYWYQQSLDQGLQFLIQYYNGEERAKGNILERFSAQQFPDLHSELNLSSLELGDSALYFCASSADPSQPQHFGDGTRLSIL.

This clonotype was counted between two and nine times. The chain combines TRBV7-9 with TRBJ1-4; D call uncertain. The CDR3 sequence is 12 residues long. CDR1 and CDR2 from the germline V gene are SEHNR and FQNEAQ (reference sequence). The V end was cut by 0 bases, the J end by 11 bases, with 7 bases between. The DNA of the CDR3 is TGTGCCAGCAGCTTAGCGGTCGGGAAACTGTTTTTT. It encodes CASSLAVGKLFF.

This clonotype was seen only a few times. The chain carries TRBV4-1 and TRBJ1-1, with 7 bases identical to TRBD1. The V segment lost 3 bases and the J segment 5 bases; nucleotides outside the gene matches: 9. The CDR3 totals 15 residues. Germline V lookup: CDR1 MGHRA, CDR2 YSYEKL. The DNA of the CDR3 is TGCGCCAGCAGCCAGGTACAGGGGATGGGGACTGAAGCTTTCTTT. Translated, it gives CASSQVQGMGTEAFF.

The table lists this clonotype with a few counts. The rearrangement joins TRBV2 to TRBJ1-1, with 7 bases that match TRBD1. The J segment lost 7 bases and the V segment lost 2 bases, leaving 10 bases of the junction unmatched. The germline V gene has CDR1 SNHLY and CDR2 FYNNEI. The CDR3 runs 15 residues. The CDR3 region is CASSEFGDRVNEAFF. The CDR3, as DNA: TGTGCCAGCAGTGAATTTGGAGACAGGGTCAATGAAGCTTTCTTT. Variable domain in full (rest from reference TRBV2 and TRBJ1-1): EPEVTQTPSHQVTQMGQEVILRCVPISNHLYFYWYRQILGQKVEFLVSFYNNEISEKSEIFDDQFSVERPDGSNFTLKIRSTKLEDSAMYFCASSEFGDRVNEAFFGQGTRLTVV.

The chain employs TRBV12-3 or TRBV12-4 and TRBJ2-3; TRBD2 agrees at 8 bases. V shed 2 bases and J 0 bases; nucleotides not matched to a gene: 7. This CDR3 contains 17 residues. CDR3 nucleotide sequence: TGTGCCAGCAGTTTAATCTTTGGCGGGGGGAGCACAGATACGCAGTATTTT. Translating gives CASSLIFGGGSTDTQYF.

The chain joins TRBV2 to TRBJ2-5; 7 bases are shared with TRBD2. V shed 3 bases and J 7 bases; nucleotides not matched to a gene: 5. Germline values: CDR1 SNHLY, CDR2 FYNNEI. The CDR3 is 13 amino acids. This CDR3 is CASSEERGRTQYF. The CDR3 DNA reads TGTGCCAGCAGTGAGGAGCGGGGTAGGACCCAGTACTTC. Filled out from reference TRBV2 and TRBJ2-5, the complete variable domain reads EPEVTQTPSHQVTQMGQEVILRCVPISNHLYFYWYRQILGQKVEFLVSFYNNEISEKSEIFDDQFSVERPDGSNFTLKIRSTKLEDSAMYFCASSEERGRTQYFGPGTRLLVL.

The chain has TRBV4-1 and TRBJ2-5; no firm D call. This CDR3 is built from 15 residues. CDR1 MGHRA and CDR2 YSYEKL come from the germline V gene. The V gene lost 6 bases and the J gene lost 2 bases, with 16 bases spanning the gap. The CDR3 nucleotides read TGCGCCAGCAGACAAACGGACGCTACTCAAGAGACCCAGTACTTC. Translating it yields CASRQTDATQETQYF.

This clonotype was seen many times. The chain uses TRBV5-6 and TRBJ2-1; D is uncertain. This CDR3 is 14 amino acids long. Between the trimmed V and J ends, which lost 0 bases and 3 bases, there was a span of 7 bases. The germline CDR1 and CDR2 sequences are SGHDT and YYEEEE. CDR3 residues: CASSLARYYNEQFF. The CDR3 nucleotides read TGTGCCAGCAGCTTGGCCAGGTACTACAATGAGCAGTTCTTC.

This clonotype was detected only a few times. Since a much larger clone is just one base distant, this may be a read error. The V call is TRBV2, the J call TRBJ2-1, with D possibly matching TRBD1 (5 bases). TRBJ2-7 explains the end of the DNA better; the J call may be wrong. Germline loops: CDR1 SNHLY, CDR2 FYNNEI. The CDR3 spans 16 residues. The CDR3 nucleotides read TGTGCCAGCAGTGATAGGGGTAGGGGAACCTACAATGAGCAGTACTTC. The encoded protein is CASSDRGRGTYNEQYF.

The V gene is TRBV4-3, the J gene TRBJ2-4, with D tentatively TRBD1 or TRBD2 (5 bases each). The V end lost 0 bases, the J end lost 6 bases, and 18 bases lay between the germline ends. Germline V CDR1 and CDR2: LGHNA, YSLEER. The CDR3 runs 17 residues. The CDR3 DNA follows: TGCGCCAGCAGCCAAGAAGCCACGGGGACGGAAAGAAACATTCAGTACTTC. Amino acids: CASSQEATGTERNIQYF.

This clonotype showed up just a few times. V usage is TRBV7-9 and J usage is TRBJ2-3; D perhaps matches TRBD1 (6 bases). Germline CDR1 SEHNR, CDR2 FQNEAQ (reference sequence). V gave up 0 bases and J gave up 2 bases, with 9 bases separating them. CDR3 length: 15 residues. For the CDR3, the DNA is TGTGCCAGCAGCTTAGCGAGGACAGCCACAGATACGCAGTATTTT. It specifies CASSLARTATDTQYF.

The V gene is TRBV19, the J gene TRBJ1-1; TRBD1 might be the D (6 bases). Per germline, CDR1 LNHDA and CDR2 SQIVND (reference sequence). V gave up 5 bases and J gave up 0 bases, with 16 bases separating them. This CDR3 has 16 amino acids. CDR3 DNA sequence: TGTGCCAGTAGTCCTAATAGACAGGACATGAACACTGAAGCTTTCTTT. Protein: CASSPNRQDMNTEAFF.

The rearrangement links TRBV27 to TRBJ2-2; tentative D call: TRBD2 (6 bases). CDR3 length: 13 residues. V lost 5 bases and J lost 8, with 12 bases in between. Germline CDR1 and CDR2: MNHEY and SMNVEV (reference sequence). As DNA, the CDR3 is TGTGCCAGCAGTCGTTCGGGAGTGGGGGAGCTGTTTTTT. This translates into CASSRSGVGELFF.

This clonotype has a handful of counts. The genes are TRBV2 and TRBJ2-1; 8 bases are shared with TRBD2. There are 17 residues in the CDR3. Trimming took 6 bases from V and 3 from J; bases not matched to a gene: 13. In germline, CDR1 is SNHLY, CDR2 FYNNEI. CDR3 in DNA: TGTGCCAGCAGATTCCTCGCAGAGGGACTAGTCTACAATGAGCAGTTCTTC. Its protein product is CASRFLAEGLVYNEQFF.

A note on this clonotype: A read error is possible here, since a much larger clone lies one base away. The CDR3 sequence: CASSPGSWSRVNQPQHF. In DNA form, the CDR3 reads TGTGCCAGCAGTCCCGGGAGTTGGTCGAGGGTCAATCAGCCCCAGCATTTT. The chain employs TRBV12-3 or TRBV12-4 and TRBJ1-5; D unclear. V was trimmed by 5 bases and J by 3 bases, leaving 20 bases between them. The CDR3 covers 17 residues.

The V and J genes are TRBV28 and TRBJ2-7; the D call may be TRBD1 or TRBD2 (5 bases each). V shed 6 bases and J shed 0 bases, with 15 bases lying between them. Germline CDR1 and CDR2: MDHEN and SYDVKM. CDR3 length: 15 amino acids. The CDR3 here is CASRNTGPVSYEQYF. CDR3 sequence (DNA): TGTGCCAGCAGGAACACGGGACCGGTCTCCTACGAGCAGTACTTC. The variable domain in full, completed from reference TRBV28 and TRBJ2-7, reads DVKVTQSSRYLVKRTGEKVFLECVQDMDHENMFWYRQDPGLGLRLIYFSYDVKMKEKGDIPEGYSVSREKKERFSLILESASTNQTSMYLCASRNTGPVSYEQYFGPGTRLTVT.

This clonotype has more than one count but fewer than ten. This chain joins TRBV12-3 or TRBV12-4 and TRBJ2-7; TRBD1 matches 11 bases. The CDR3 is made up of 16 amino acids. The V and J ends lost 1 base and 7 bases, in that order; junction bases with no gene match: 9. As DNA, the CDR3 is TGTGCCAGCAGTTTAGGAACCGGGACAGGGGGGATTGAGCAGTACTTC. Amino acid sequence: CASSLGTGTGGIEQYF.

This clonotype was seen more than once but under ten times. CDR3 in amino acids: CASSLGGGSPHNEQFF. The CDR3 coding sequence is TGCGCCAGCAGCTTGGGAGGAGGGAGTCCCCACAATGAGCAGTTCTTC. The gene calls are TRBV5-1 and TRBJ2-1, with D perhaps matching TRBD2 (6 bases). In germline, CDR1 is SGHRS, CDR2 YFSETQ. The CDR3 totals 16 residues. Trimming left V 0 bases short and J 5 bases short, with 15 bases between.

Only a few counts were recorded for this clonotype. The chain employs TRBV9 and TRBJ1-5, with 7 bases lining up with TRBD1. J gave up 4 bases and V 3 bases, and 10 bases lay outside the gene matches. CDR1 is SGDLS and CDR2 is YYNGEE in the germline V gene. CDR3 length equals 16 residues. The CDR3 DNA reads TGTGCCAGCAGCGGGGGGGCAGACAGGGTGAATCAGCCCCAGCATTTT. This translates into CASSGGADRVNQPQHF.

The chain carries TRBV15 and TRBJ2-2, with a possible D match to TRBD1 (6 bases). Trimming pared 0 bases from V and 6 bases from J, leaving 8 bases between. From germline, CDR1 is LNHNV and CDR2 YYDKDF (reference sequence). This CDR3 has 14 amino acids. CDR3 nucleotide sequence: TGTGCCACCAGCAGAGATAGGGGGTCCGGGGAGCTGTTTTTT. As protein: CATSRDRGSGELFF.

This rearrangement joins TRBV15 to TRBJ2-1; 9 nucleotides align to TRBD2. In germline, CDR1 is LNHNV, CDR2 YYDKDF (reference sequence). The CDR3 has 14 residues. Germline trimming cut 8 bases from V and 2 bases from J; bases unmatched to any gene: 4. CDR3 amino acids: CATGRLAAYNEQFF. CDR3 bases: TGTGCCACCGGACGACTAGCGGCCTACAATGAGCAGTTCTTC. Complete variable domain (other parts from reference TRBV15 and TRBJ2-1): DAMVIQNPRYQVTQFGKPVTLSCSQTLNHNVMYWYQQKSSQAPKLLFHYYDKDFNNEADTPDNFQSRRPNTSFCFLDIRSPGLGDTAMYLCATGRLAAYNEQFFGPGTRLTVL.

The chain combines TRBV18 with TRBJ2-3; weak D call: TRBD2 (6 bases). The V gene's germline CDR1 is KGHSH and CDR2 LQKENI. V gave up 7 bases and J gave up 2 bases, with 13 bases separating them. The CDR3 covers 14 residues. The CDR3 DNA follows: TGTGCCAGCTTGCCGGGACTGAACACAGATACGCAGTATTTT. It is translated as CASLPGLNTDTQYF.